These 24 T cell receptor beta chains were sequenced from one sample in a study of T-cell reconstitution after alpha-beta-depleted transplantation in children listed by TCRdb under 2016. Libraries were constructed by PCR. Sequencing was carried out with an Illumina HiSeq 2500. TCR libraries were prepared with molecular barcoding, using unique molecular identifiers to normalize TCRbeta repertoire quantification. The raw public data were reprocessed by TCRdb itself: fastp quality trimming at Q25, MiXCR clonotype calling, in-frame beta chains only. Under each unique CDR3 protein, matching rows form one entry showing the most common genes and DNA. The sample includes about 610,000 distinct CDR3 sequences, with about 11% observed a single time. 4% of the sample is held by the ten biggest clonotypes. The source material was PBMCs from the stem cell graft donor, sampled from the stem cell graft. Receptors originate from a human donor who donated a stem cell graft to a child with acute myeloid leukemia.

There are a few counts of this clonotype. This chain's CDR3 is CSARAPLPPDTQYF. The CDR3 DNA reads TGCAGTGCTAGGGCCCCTCTCCCTCCAGATACGCAGTATTTT. The chain recombines TRBV20-1 with TRBJ2-3; D is unresolved. Trimming removed 3 bases at V and 4 bases at J, with 14 bases between. CDR3 size: 14 residues. Germline V gene data show CDR1 as DFQATT and CDR2 as SNEGSKA (reference sequence).

In its sample, this clonotype was seen a few times. The V gene is TRBV29-1, the J gene TRBJ2-3; 7 bases are a match to TRBD2. V shed 6 bases and J 4 bases; nucleotides not matched to a gene: 13. The CDR3 totals 15 residues. The germline V gene has CDR1 SQVTM and CDR2 ANQGSEA. The CDR3 nucleotides read TGCAGCGTCCTTGGGGCGGCGGGAGTGGCAGATACGCAGTATTTT. Translation: CSVLGAAGVADTQYF.

The chain is built from TRBV3-1 and TRBJ2-7; no clear D. Looked up from germline, CDR1 is LGHDT and CDR2 is YNNKEL (reference sequence). V was pared by 4 bases and J by 7 bases, with 17 bases between. The CDR3 runs 14 residues. CDR3 sequence: CASSLKPTVGEQYF. Written as DNA, the CDR3 is TGTGCCAGCAGCCTAAAACCAACGGTCGGGGAGCAGTACTTC.

This clonotype occurred many times. The V call is TRBV29-1, the J call TRBJ2-6; 7 nucleotides align to TRBD1. Germline-derived CDR1 and CDR2 are SQVTM and ANQGSEA. The CDR3 extends over 16 amino acids. The ends lost 4 bases at V and 4 bases at J; junction bases unmatched: 10. The CDR3 spells CSVGERQGFGANVLTF. The CDR3 DNA sequence: TGCAGCGTTGGGGAGAGACAGGGTTTCGGGGCCAACGTCCTGACTTTC. The full variable domain, completed using reference TRBV29-1 and TRBJ2-6, is SAVISQKPSRDICQRGTSLTIQCQVDSQVTMMFWYRQQPGQSLTLIATANQGSEATYESGFVIDKFPISRPNLTFSTLTVSNMSPEDSSIYLCSVGERQGFGANVLTFGAGSRLTVL.

This clonotype was picked up many times. The chain joins TRBV11-2 to TRBJ2-3; TRBD1 matches at 7 bases. Germline CDR1 SGHAT, CDR2 FQNNGV. V was pared by 5 bases and J by 1 base, with 15 bases of the junction left unmatched. The CDR3 runs to 18 residues. The CDR3 DNA is TGTGCCAGCAGCCCGACTCCCGATACAGGGGACCGCACAGATACGCAGTATTTT. Translating it yields CASSPTPDTGDRTDTQYF.

The chain combines TRBV21-1 with TRBJ2-7. TRBV21-1 represents a pseudogene. The CDR3 sequence is 13 residues long. The CDR3 loop is CASRKGISYEQYF. As DNA, the CDR3 is TGTGCCAGCAGGAAGGGGATCTCCTACGAGCAGTACTTC.

This clonotype was picked up many times. The CDR3 loop reads CSAVGGSGTDTQYF. Written as DNA, the CDR3 is TGCAGTGCCGTGGGGGGCTCGGGCACAGATACGCAGTATTTT. The chain carries TRBV20-1 and TRBJ2-3; TRBD1 or TRBD2 may be the D gene (6 bases each). Per germline, CDR1 DFQATT and CDR2 SNEGSKA (reference sequence). CDR3 length equals 14 residues. Trimming removed 6 bases at V and 1 base at J, with 14 bases between.

This clonotype was seen repeatedly, ten times or more. The CDR3 region has the DNA TGTGCCAGCAGCTTAGCGGGAGGCGGCAATGAGCAGTTCTTC. It yields the protein CASSLAGGGNEQFF. The chain has TRBV7-3 and TRBJ2-1, with TRBD2 matching 8 bases. Germline CDR1 is SGHTA and CDR2 is FQGTGA. Trimming cost V 2 bases and J 6 bases; bases outside gene matches: 3. This CDR3 is built from 14 residues.

The chain uses TRBV19 and TRBJ2-1, with TRBD2 matching 11 bases. Germline assignment: CDR1 LNHDA and CDR2 SQIVND (reference sequence). The CDR3 has 15 amino acids. Trimming at V came to 3 bases and at J to 8 bases, leaving 6 bases not matched to a gene. The CDR3 here is CASSMYSGRAHEQFF. DNA of the CDR3: TGTGCCAGTAGTATGTATAGCGGGAGGGCCCATGAGCAGTTCTTC.

This clonotype turned up a few times. J is TRBJ2-1 and V is TRBV7-2; 8 bases match TRBD1. The junction had 11 bases not matched to a gene; V was cut back by 1 base and J by 6 bases. In germline, CDR1 is SGHTA, CDR2 FQGNSA. The CDR3 consists of 17 residues. The CDR3, as DNA: TGTGCCAGCAGCTTAGTTACGACAGGGGTACGGGCCAATGAGCAGTTCTTC. Protein product: CASSLVTTGVRANEQFF.

The chain uses TRBV5-1 and TRBJ2-1; 9 nucleotides align to TRBD2. The CDR3 loop spans 19 amino acids. In germline, CDR1 is SGHRS, CDR2 YFSETQ. Trimming at V came to 4 bases and at J to 7 bases, leaving 21 bases not matched to a gene. The CDR3 sequence: CASSRPRSSGSGAPNEQFF. DNA of the CDR3: TGCGCCAGCAGCCGACCTCGGAGTAGCGGGAGCGGGGCCCCAAATGAGCAGTTCTTC.

This clonotype has at least ten counts. The genes are TRBV12-3 or TRBV12-4 and TRBJ2-7; no firm D call. The CDR3 has 13 residues. V lost 3 bases and J 9 bases, leaving 15 bases between the germline ends. The CDR3: CASSFLRQKGQYF. CDR3 coding DNA: TGTGCCAGCAGTTTTTTGAGACAAAAAGGGCAGTACTTC.

This clonotype was seen only a few times. The chain links TRBV27 to TRBJ1-2; no reliable D call. Germline V lookup: CDR1 MNHEY, CDR2 SMNVEV (reference sequence). The CDR3 sequence is 14 residues long. Trimming stripped 3 bases from V and 2 bases from J, with 10 bases between. CDR3 bases: TGTGCCAGCAGTTTCTCGGGTGCGAACTATGGCTACACCTTC. It specifies CASSFSGANYGYTF.

This clonotype was seen repeatedly, ten times or more. The chain carries TRBV20-1 and TRBJ1-1, with D tentatively TRBD1 (5 bases). Trimming took off 0 bases at V and 1 base at J, with 12 bases between the two ends. CDR3 size: 15 residues. Germline assignment: CDR1 DFQATT and CDR2 SNEGSKA (reference sequence). DNA for the CDR3: TGCAGTGCTAGAGATGATAACAGGAAGAACACTGAAGCTTTCTTT. It specifies CSARDDNRKNTEAFF.

This clonotype has ten or more counts. The CDR3 spells CASSLLQGQNIQYF. In DNA, the CDR3 is TGCGCCAGCAGCCTCCTCCAAGGACAAAACATTCAGTACTTC. This chain connects TRBV4-3 to TRBJ2-4; D is unclear. Per the germline V gene, CDR1 is LGHNA and CDR2 is YSLEER. With 4 bases removed from V and 5 bases from J, the gap between germline ends came to 12 bases. The CDR3 contains 14 residues.

This clonotype was seen ten or more times. J is TRBJ1-2 and V is TRBV12-3 or TRBV12-4, with D perhaps TRBD1 (6 bases). V lost 6 bases to trimming and J lost 6 bases, with 23 bases between them. This CDR3 has 16 amino acids. The DNA for the CDR3 is TGTGCCAGCAGGGAGGGATGGGGGGCAAATGAGGATGGCTACACCTTC. It codes for CASREGWGANEDGYTF.

This clonotype has only a few counts. This rearrangement joins TRBV12-3 or TRBV12-4 to TRBJ2-2; TRBD1 matches 8 bases. This CDR3 comprises 15 residues. V was pared by 5 bases and J by 6 bases, with 8 bases of the junction left unmatched. The CDR3 DNA follows: TGTGCCAGCAGTCCGGACAGGGTTGGCCCCGGGGAGCTGTTTTTT. It is translated as CASSPDRVGPGELFF.

This clonotype occurred a few times. This chain connects TRBV7-2 to TRBJ2-7; D may be TRBD1 (6 bases). This CDR3 is 15 amino acids long. The germline gives CDR1 SGHTA, CDR2 FQGNSA. V was shortened by 4 bases and J by 7 bases, with 20 bases between the two germline ends. CDR3 loop: CASSSFRGPSGEQYF. The CDR3 nucleotides are TGTGCCAGCAGCTCGTTCAGGGGACCATCGGGGGAGCAGTACTTC.

A few counts support this clonotype. The chain carries TRBV27 and TRBJ2-2; D is uncertain. Germline V CDR1 and CDR2: MNHEY, SMNVEV (reference sequence). V was trimmed by 5 bases and J by 0 bases, leaving 4 bases between them. The CDR3 extends over 13 amino acids. The CDR3 loop reads CASSRPNTGELFF. The CDR3 coding sequence is TGTGCCAGCAGTCGCCCGAACACCGGGGAGCTGTTTTTT.

In this sample, this clonotype turned up a few times. The CDR3 DNA sequence: TGTGCCAGCAGTTCGCGGGAGAGCTCTTACTACAATGAGCAGTTCTTC. This translates into CASSSRESSYYNEQFF. The rearrangement links TRBV6-2 or TRBV6-3 to TRBJ2-1, with 7 bases identical to TRBD2. CDR1 and CDR2 (germline): MNHEY, SVGEGT. CDR3 length: 16 amino acids. V was pared by 4 bases and J by 3 bases, with 9 bases of the junction left unmatched.

The table lists this clonotype with a few counts. The CDR3 DNA reads TGTGCCAGCAGACACCAGGGAAGCAATCAGCCCCAGCATTTT. It encodes CASRHQGSNQPQHF. This chain connects TRBV6-5 to TRBJ1-5; a possible D gene is TRBD1 (5 bases). CDR1 and CDR2 from the germline V gene are MNHEY and SVGAGI. The CDR3 has 14 residues. V lost 6 bases to trimming and J lost 1 base, with 10 bases between them.

There are many counts of this clonotype. The chain has TRBV28 and TRBJ2-4, with TRBD2 as a possible D gene (6 bases). The CDR3 has 14 residues. CDR1 and CDR2 from the germline V gene are MDHEN and SYDVKM. The V end lost 6 bases, the J end lost 1 base, and 10 bases lay between the germline ends. CDR3 in amino acids: CASRGEAAKNIQYF. CDR3 DNA: TGTGCCAGCAGAGGGGAGGCGGCCAAAAACATTCAGTACTTC.

This clonotype was recorded at least ten times. The rearrangement uses TRBV6-6 and TRBJ1-5, with D maybe TRBD1 (6 bases). This CDR3 is built from 12 residues. V gave up 2 bases and J gave up 11 bases, with 10 bases separating them. Germline lookup yields CDR1 MNHNY and CDR2 SVGAGI (reference sequence). The CDR3 sequence: CASSYTGQSQHF. DNA of the CDR3: TGTGCCAGCAGTTACACGGGACAATCCCAGCATTTT.

This clonotype was detected only a few times. The J gene is TRBJ2-3, the V gene TRBV2; 9 nucleotides match TRBD2. Germline CDR1 SNHLY, CDR2 FYNNEI. CDR3 length equals 15 residues. V shed 6 bases, J shed 4 bases, and the junction held 8 bases outside the gene matches. CDR3 in amino acids: CASSPSGKGADTQYF. The DNA of the CDR3 is TGTGCCAGCAGCCCTAGCGGGAAGGGGGCAGATACGCAGTATTTT.